The next 4 T cell receptor beta chains were all read from a single sample in a study of blood T cell repertoires in COVID-19. Only in-frame clones appear in the TCRdb table, and some are missing; sequencing was by immunoSEQ multiplex PCR. The sample has roughly 48,000 clones; about 92% are singletons. Sequencing used peripheral blood. The source is a man aged 55 to 70 with COVID-19, enrolled during active disease.

V usage is TRBV4-1 and J usage is TRBJ2-5; maybe TRBD2 (7 bases). Germline lookup yields CDR1 MGHRA and CDR2 YSYEKL. The CDR3 sequence is 14 residues long. V lost 0 bases to trimming and J lost 10 bases, with 15 bases between them. CDR3 sequence reads: CASSQDGNREGQYF. The CDR3 coding sequence is TGCGCCAGCAGCCAAGATGGAAACAGGGAGGGCCAGTACTTC.

The chain carries TRBV7-8 and TRBJ1-2; D not resolved. Trimming left V 0 bases short and J 0 bases short, with 8 bases between. The CDR3 covers 15 residues. CDR1 is SGHVS and CDR2 is FQNEAQ in the germline V gene. The CDR3 reads CASSLAVASNYGYTF. CDR3 coding DNA: TGTGCCAGCAGCTTAGCTGTAGCCTCTAACTATGGCTACACCTTC.

V usage is TRBV28 and J usage is TRBJ2-7; TRBD2 agrees at 11 bases. This CDR3 region has 14 residues. Per germline, CDR1 MDHEN and CDR2 SYDVKM. The V and J ends lost 8 bases and 2 bases, in that order; junction bases with no gene match: 5. For the CDR3, the DNA is TGTGCCAGCGGGCTAGCGGGAGGACCCTACGAGCAGTACTTC. It encodes CASGLAGGPYEQYF.

The V and J genes are TRBV18 and TRBJ2-4; 13 bases are a match to TRBD2. The germline V gene has CDR1 KGHSH and CDR2 LQKENI. V lost 4 bases and J lost 3; bases outside the gene matches: 6. CDR3 size: 17 residues. The DNA of the CDR3 is TGTGCCAGCTCACGAAGACTAGCGGGAGGTTACAAAAACATTCAGTACTTC. Translation: CASSRRLAGGYKNIQYF.